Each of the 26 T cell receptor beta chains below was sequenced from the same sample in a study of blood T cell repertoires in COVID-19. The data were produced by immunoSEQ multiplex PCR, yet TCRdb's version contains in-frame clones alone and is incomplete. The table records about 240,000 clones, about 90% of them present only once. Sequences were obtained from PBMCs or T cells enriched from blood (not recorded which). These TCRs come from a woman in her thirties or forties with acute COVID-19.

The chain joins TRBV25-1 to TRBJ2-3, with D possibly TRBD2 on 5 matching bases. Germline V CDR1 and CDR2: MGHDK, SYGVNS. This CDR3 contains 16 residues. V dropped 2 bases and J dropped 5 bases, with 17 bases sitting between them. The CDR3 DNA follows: TGTGCCAGCAGTGAAACTAGAACCCCCCGTGGAGATACGCAGTATTTT. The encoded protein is CASSETRTPRGDTQYF.

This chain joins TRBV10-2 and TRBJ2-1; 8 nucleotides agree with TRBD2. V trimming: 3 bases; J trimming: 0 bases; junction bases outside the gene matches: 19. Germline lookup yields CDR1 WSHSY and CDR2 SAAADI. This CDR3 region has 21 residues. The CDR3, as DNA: TGCGCCAGCAGTGATTTATTGGGGATGTCTAGCGGGCAGAGCTCCTACAATGAGCAGTTCTTC. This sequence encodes CASSDLLGMSSGQSSYNEQFF.

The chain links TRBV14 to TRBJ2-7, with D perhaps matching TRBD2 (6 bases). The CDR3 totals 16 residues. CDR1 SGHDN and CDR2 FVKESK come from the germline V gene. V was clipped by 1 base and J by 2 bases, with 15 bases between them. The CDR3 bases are TGTGCCAGCAGCCAAGGAGGTCTAGCGCAGACCTACGAGCAGTACTTC. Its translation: CASSQGGLAQTYEQYF.

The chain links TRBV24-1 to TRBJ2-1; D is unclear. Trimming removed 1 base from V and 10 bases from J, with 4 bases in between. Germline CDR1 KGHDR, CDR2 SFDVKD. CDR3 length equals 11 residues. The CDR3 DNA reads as TGTGCCACCAGTGATTTCCTAGAGCAGTTCTTC. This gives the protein CATSDFLEQFF.

DNA of the CDR3: TGTGCTAGTGGTTATCATCCAGGGGCGACCTATAATTCACCCCTCCACTTT. The encoded protein is CASGYHPGATYNSPLHF. The chain employs TRBV12-5 and TRBJ1-6, with D possibly TRBD1 on 6 matching bases. Germline values: CDR1 LGHNT, CDR2 FRNRAP. The CDR3 extends over 17 amino acids. Deletions cut 4 bases from V and 2 bases from J, with 15 bases between. The full variable domain, with the rest looked up from reference TRBV12-5 and TRBJ1-6, is DARVTQTPRHKVTEMGQEVTMRCQPILGHNTVFWYRQTMMQGLELLAYFRNRAPLDDSGMPKDRFSAEMPDATLATLKIQPSEPRDSAVYFCASGYHPGATYNSPLHFGNGTRLTVT.

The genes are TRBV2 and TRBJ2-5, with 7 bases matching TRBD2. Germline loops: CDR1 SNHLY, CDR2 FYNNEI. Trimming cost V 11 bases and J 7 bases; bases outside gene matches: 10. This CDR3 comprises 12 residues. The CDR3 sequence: CAGGREIGTQYF. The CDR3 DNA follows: TGTGCCGGGGGGAGGGAGATAGGGACCCAGTACTTC.

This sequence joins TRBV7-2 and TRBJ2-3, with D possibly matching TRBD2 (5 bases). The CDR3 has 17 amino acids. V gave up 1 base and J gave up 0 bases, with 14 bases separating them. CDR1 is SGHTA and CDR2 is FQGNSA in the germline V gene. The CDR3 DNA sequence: TGTGCCAGCAGCTTAGTCGCTAGCACAACTAGCACAGATACGCAGTATTTT. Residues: CASSLVASTTSTDTQYF.

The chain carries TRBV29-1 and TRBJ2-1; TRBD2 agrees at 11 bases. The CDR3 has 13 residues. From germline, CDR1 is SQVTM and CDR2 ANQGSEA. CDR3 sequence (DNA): TGCAGTGTCGGGACTAGCGGACCCGATGAGCAGTTCTTC. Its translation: CSVGTSGPDEQFF.

The CDR3 sequence is CASSVASVSYEQYF. DNA of the CDR3: TGTGCCAGCAGTGTGGCTAGCGTATCTTACGAGCAGTACTTC. V and J are TRBV27 and TRBJ2-7, with D possibly TRBD2 on 6 matching bases. The V end was cut by 5 bases, the J end by 4 bases, with 15 bases between. Germline-derived CDR1 and CDR2 are MNHEY and SMNVEV (reference sequence). The CDR3 length is 14 residues.

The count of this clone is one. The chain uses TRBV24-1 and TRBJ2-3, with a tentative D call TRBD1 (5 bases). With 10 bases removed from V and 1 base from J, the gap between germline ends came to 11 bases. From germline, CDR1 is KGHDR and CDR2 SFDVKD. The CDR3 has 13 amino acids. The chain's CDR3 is CATKGRGTDTQYF. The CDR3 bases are TGTGCCACAAAGGGGCGAGGCACAGATACGCAGTATTTT.

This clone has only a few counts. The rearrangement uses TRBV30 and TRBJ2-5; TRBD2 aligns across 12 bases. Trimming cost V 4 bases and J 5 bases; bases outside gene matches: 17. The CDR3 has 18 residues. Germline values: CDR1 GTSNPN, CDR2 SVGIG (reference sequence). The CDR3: CAWTTGLAGLGGLETQYF. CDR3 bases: TGTGCCTGGACAACGGGACTAGCGGGCCTAGGGGGCTTGGAGACCCAGTACTTC.

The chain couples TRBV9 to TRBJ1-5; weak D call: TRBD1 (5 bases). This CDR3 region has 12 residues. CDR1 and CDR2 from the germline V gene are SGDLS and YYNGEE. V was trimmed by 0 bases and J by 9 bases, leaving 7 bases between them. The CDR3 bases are TGTGCCAGCAGCGTAGCGGGGGGGCCCCAGCATTTT. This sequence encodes CASSVAGGPQHF.

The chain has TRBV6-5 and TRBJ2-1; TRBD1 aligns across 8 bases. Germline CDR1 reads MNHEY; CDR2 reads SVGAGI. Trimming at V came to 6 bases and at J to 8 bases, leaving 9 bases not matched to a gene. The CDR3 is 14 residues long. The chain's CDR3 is CASRQPTGVYEQFF. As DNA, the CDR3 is TGTGCCAGCAGGCAGCCGACAGGGGTTTATGAGCAGTTCTTC.

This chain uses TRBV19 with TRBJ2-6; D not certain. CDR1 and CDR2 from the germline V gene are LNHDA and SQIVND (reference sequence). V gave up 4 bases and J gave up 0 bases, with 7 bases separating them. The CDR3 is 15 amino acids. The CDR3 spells CASSTPSSGANVLTF. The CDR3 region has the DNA TGTGCCAGTAGTACCCCGAGCTCTGGGGCCAACGTCCTGACTTTC.

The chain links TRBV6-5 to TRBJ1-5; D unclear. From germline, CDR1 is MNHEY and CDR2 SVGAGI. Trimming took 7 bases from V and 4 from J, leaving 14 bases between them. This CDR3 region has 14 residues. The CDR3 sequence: CASTSGIRNQPQHF. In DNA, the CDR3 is TGTGCCAGCACCTCGGGGATTAGGAATCAGCCCCAGCATTTT.

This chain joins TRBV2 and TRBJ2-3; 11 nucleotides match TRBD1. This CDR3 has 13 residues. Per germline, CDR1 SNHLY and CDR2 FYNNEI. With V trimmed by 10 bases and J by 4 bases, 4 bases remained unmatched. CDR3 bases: TGTGCCACCGGACAGGGGGCCGCAGATACGCAGTATTTT. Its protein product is CATGQGAADTQYF.

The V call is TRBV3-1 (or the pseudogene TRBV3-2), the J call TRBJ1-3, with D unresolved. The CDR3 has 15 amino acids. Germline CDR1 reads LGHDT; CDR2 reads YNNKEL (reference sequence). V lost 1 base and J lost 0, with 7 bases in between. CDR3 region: CASSQGPDSGNTIYF. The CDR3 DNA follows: TGTGCCAGCAGCCAAGGGCCAGACTCTGGAAACACCATATATTTT.

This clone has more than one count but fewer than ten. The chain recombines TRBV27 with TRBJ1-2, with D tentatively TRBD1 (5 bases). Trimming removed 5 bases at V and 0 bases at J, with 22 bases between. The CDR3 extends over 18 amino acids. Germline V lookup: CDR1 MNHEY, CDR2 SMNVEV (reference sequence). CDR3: CASSPRQSPMASNYGYTF. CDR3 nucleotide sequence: TGTGCCAGCAGTCCCCGACAGTCCCCCATGGCCTCTAACTATGGCTACACCTTC.

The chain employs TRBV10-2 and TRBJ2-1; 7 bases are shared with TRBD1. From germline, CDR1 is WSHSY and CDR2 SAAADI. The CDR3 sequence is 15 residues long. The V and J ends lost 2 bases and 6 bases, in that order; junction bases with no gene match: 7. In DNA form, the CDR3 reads TGCGCCAGCAGTGAGGGGGGACAGTCTCGCAATGAGCAGTTCTTC. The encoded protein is CASSEGGQSRNEQFF.

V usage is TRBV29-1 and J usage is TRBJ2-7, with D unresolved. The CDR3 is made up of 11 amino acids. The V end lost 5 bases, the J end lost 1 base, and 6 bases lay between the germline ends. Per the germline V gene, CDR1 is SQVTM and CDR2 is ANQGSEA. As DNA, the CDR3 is TGCAGCGTTTCTAATTCCTACGAGCAGTACTTC. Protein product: CSVSNSYEQYF.

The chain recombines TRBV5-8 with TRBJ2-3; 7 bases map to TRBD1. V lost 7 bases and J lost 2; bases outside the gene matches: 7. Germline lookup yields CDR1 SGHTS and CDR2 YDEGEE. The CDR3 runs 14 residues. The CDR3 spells CASHLDRPTDTQYF. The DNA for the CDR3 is TGTGCCAGCCACCTGGACAGGCCCACAGATACGCAGTATTTT.

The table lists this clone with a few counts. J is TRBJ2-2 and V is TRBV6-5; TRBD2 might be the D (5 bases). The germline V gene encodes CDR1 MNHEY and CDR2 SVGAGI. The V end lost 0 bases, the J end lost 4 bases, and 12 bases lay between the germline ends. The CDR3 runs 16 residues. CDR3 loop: CASSYSWGAPTGELFF. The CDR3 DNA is TGTGCCAGCAGTTACTCGTGGGGAGCGCCCACCGGGGAGCTGTTTTTT.

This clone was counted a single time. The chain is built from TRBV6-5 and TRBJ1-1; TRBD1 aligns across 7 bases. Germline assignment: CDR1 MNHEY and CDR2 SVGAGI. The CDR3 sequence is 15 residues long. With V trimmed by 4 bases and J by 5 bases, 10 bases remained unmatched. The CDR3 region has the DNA TGTGCCAGCAGTTTGGAGGGACAGTTGTTGACTGAAGCTTTCTTT. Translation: CASSLEGQLLTEAFF.

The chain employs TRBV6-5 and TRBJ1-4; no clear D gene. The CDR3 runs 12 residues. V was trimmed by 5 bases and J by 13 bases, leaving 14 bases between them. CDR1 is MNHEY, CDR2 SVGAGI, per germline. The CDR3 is CASSRTTRTLFF. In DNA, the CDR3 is TGTGCCAGCAGTCGGACTACGAGGACACTGTTTTTT.

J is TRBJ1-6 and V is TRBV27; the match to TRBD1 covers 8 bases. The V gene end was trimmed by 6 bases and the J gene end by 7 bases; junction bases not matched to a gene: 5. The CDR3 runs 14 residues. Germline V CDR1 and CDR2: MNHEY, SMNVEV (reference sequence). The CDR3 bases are TGTGCCAGCAGGGGACAGGCTTACAATTCACCCCTCCACTTT. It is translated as CASRGQAYNSPLHF.

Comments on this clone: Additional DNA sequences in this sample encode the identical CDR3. Here the CDR3 DNA reads TGTGCCAGCAGCCCAACAGGGGGCTACACCGGGGAGCTGTTTTTT. As protein: CASSPTGGYTGELFF. The chain combines TRBV3-1 (or the pseudogene TRBV3-2) with TRBJ2-2, with 9 positions matching TRBD1. Losses at the gene ends were 4 bases for V and 3 bases for J; bases not matched to a gene: 3. The CDR3 is 15 amino acids. The germline gives CDR1 LGHDT, CDR2 YNNKEL (reference sequence).